The 2 T cell receptor beta chains in this list originate from one sample, sequenced in a study of blood T cell repertoires in COVID-19. TCRdb's table, derived via immunoSEQ multiplex PCR, lists solely in-frame clones and lacks some. The data contain a few hundred thousand clones, roughly 77% of them singletons. The sequencing input was peripheral blood. These receptors all stem from a human donor with acute or convalescent COVID-19. The donor label of this sample is uncertain.

This chain connects TRBV7-8 to TRBJ2-1, with TRBD1 identical over 7 bases. This CDR3 comprises 17 residues. Germline CDR1 and CDR2: SGHVS and FQNEAQ. The V gene end was trimmed by 4 bases and the J gene end by 4 bases; junction bases not matched to a gene: 13. In DNA form, the CDR3 reads TGTGCCAGCAGCTCCGTCCACAGGGGCGAGAGGTACAATGAGCAGTTCTTC. It specifies CASSSVHRGERYNEQFF.

This clone was counted between two and nine times. V gene TRBV6-6 combines with J gene TRBJ1-3, with 10 bases matching TRBD1. The CDR3 has 16 amino acids. Germline lookup yields CDR1 MNHNY and CDR2 SVGAGI (reference sequence). V trimming: 5 bases; J trimming: 2 bases; junction bases outside the gene matches: 6. The CDR3 DNA is TGTGCCAGCAGTCGACGGACAGGGGGACCTGGAAACACCATATATTTT. This sequence encodes CASSRRTGGPGNTIYF.